A selection of T cell receptor beta chains follows, all from one sample in a study of T cell changes during pregnancy in multiple sclerosis. Measured with immunoSEQ multiplex PCR; TCRdb has only the in-frame clones, and not every one. The sample lists roughly 45,000 clones, 90% occurring once. The sample here was peripheral blood, taken in the first trimester of pregnancy. These receptors came from a female donor in good health, enrolled as a control in a pregnancy study. Both conserved end residues are part of each CDR3. D genes are given only for firm matches. Size tells how often a clone was seen (once, few, many) or the class of an expanded clone, and some rows leave it out.

TRBJ1-1 NA NA TRBV7-8 TGTGCCAGCAGCTCCAGGTTGAACACTGAAGCTTTCTTT CASSSRLNTEAFF
TRBJ1-3 NA TRBD1 TRBV28 TGTGCCAGCACCCTGGACAGGGACGGAAACACCATATATTTT CASTLDRDGNTIYF
TRBJ2-5 NA NA TRBV30 TGTGCCTGGAGCCCAGTCCAAGAGACCCAGTACTTC CAWSPVQETQYF
TRBJ2-7 NA TRBD1 TRBV27 TGTGCCAGCAGTCCCGGACAGGGGGTAACCTCCTACGAGCAGTACTTC CASSPGQGVTSYEQYF
TRBJ2-1 once TRBD2 TRBV4-2 TGTGCCAGCAGCCCAGTAGTAGCGGGGGACTACAATGAGCAGTTCTTC CASSPVVAGDYNEQFF
TRBJ1-6 NA TRBD1 TRBV5-6 TGTGCCAGCAGCGTAACAGGGGTCACCTATAATTCACCCCTCCACTTT CASSVTGVTYNSPLHF
TRBJ2-7 NA TRBD2 TRBV7-2 TGTGCCAGCAGCTTAACTAGCGGGAGTACCTACGAGCAGTACTTC CASSLTSGSTYEQYF
TRBJ2-7 NA TRBD1 TRBV5-5 TGTGCCAGCAGCAGACCGGGACAGGGGGCGCGAAACGAGCAGTACTTC CASSRPGQGARNEQYF
TRBJ2-7 NA NA TRBV6-1 TGTGCCAGCAGCCCCTCCCCTCCGAGGATCTACGAGCAGTACTTC CASSPSPPRIYEQYF
TRBJ2-1 NA TRBD2 TRBV28 TGTGCCAGCAGTTTGAGTCTAGCGGGATCCTTCGGTTACAATGAGCAGTTCTTC CASSLSLAGSFGYNEQFF
TRBJ1-2 few TRBD1 TRBV27 TGTGCCAGCAGTTGGACAGGGGGCGCGTGGGGCTACACCTTC CASSWTGGAWGYTF
TRBJ2-5 NA NA TRBV5-1 TGCGCCAGCAGCTTGTACGGGGGGCGCGAAGAGACCCAGTACTTC CASSLYGGREETQYF
TRBJ2-3 once TRBD2 TRBV11-2 TGTGCCAGCAGCACGACTAGCGGGGGGGCATTGGATACGCAGTATTTT CASSTTSGGALDTQYF
TRBJ2-1 NA NA TRBV4-1 TGCGCCAGCAGCCACCCCCTGCCCGGGTTCCACAATGAGCAGTTCTTC CASSHPLPGFHNEQFF
TRBJ2-3 NA NA TRBV27 TGTGCCAGCAGTTTCGTTGGGGCGGATACGCAGTATTTT CASSFVGADTQYF
TRBJ2-7 NA TRBD2 TRBV9 TGTGCCAGCAGCGTAGGAGCGGGGTCCTCCTACGAGCAGTACTTC CASSVGAGSSYEQYF
TRBJ2-2 NA NA TRBV7-6 TGTGCCAGCAGGTCGGGATCCAACACCGGGGAGCTGTTTTTT CASRSGSNTGELFF
TRBJ2-7 once NA TRBV19 TGTGCCAGTAGCCAGACAGCTACTTCCTACGAGCAGTACTTC CASSQTATSYEQYF
TRBJ2-5 NA NA TRBV18 TGTGCCAGCTCACGACAAGGAGAGACCCAGTACTTC CASSRQGETQYF
TRBJ2-7 NA NA TRBV9 TGTGCCAGCAGCGTAGCGGTAGCGCCCTCCTACGAGCAGTACTTC CASSVAVAPSYEQYF
TRBJ1-5 few NA TRBV28 TGTGCCAGCAGTTGGTGGGGCAGGGTAGTTCAGCCCCAGCATTTT CASSWWGRVVQPQHF
TRBJ2-2 NA NA TRBV18 TGTGCCAGCTCACCGTCCAGGGTAGAGGCCGGGGAGCTGTTTTTT CASSPSRVEAGELFF
TRBJ2-5 NA NA TRBV18 TGTGCCAGCTCACCACCCTTTCAGCAAGAGACCCAGTACTTC CASSPPFQQETQYF
TRBJ1-1 NA TRBD1 TRBV6-6 TGTGCCAGCAGTCCCGGACAGGGGAGGGTTAAAGCTTTCTTT CASSPGQGRVKAFF
TRBJ1-4 NA NA TRBV7-9 TGTGCCAGCAGCCCTTCTACCGCCCTTAATGAAAAACTGTTTTTT CASSPSTALNEKLFF
TRBJ1-2 NA TRBD1 TRBV27 TGTGCCAGCAGTGAATACAGGGGCAGAAACTATGGCTACACCTTC CASSEYRGRNYGYTF
TRBJ1-4 NA NA TRBV6-5 TGTGCCAGCAGTTACTCGGCGGGAACTAATGAAAAACTGTTTTTT CASSYSAGTNEKLFF
TRBJ2-1 NA NA TRBV4-2 TGTGCCAGCAGCAGGGGCTCCTACAATGAGCAGTTCTTC CASSRGSYNEQFF
TRBJ2-7 NA TRBD2 TRBV30 TGTGCCTGGAGTCCCTTCGGCGGGGGGACCCCCTACGAGCAGTACTTC CAWSPFGGGTPYEQYF